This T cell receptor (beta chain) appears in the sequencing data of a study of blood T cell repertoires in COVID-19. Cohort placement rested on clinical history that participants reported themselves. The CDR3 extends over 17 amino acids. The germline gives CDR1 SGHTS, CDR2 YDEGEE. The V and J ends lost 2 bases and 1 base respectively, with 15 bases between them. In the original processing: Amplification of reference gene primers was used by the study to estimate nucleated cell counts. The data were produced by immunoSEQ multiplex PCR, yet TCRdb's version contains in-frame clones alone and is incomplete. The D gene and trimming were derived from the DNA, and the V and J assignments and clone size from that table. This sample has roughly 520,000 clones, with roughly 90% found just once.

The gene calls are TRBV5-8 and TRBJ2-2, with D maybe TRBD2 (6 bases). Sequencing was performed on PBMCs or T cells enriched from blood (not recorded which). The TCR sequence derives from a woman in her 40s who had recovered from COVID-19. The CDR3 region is CASSLGGSPGNTGELFF. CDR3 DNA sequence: TGTGCCAGCAGCTTAGGAGGGAGCCCGGGGAACACCGGGGAGCTGTTTTTT.